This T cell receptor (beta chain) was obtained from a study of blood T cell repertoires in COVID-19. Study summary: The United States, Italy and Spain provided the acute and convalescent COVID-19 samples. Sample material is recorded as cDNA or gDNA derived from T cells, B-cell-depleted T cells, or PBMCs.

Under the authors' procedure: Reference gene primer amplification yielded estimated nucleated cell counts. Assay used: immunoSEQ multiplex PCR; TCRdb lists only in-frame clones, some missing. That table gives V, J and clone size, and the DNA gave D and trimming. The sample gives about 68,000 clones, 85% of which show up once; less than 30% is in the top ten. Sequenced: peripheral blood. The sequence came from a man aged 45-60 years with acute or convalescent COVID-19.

CDR3 nucleotide sequence: TGTGCCAGCACCCAGACTAGCGGGGGGCCAGCCTACGAGCAGTACTTC. This codes for CASTQTSGGPAYEQYF. The rearrangement links TRBV7-9 to TRBJ2-7; TRBD2 agrees at 13 bases. J gave up 2 bases and V 7 bases, and 8 bases lay outside the gene matches. CDR1 and CDR2 from the germline V gene are SEHNR and FQNEAQ (reference sequence). The CDR3 totals 16 residues. The variable domain in full, completed from reference TRBV7-9 and TRBJ2-7, reads DTGVSQNPRHKITKRGQNVTFRCDPISEHNRLYWYRQTLGQGPEFLTYFQNEAQLEKSRLLSDRFSAERPKGSFSTLEIQRTEQGDSAMYLCASTQTSGGPAYEQYFGPGTRLTVT.